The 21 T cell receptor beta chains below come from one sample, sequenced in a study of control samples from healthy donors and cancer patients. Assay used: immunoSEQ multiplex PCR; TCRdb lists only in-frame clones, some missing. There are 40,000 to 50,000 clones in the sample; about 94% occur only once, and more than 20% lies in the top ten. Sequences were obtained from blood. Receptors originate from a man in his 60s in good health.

CDR3 loop: CASSLVAGGDNEQFF. The CDR3 nucleotides read TGCGCCAGCAGCTTGGTAGCGGGAGGGGATAATGAGCAGTTCTTC. The chain uses TRBV5-1 and TRBJ2-1; TRBD2 aligns across 11 bases. V was clipped by 0 bases and J by 7 bases; unmatched bases: 3. Germline V gene data show CDR1 as SGHRS and CDR2 as YFSETQ. The CDR3 has 15 amino acids.

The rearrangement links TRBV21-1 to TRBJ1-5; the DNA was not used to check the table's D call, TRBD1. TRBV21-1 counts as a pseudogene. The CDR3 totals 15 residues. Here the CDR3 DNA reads TGTGCCAGCAGCAACTTTGGACAGGGCGACCAGCCCCAGCATTTT. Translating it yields CASSNFGQGDQPQHF.

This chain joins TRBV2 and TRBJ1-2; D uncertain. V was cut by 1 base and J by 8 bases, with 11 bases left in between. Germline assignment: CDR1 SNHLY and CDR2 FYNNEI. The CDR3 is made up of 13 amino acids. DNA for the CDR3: TGTGCCAGCAGTGAAGTGGCAGGCCAAGGCTACACCTTC. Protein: CASSEVAGQGYTF.

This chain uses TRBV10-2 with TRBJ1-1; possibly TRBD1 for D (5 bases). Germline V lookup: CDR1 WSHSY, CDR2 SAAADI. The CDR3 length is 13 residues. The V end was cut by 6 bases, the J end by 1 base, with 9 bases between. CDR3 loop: CASRVGANTEAFF. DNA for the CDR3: TGCGCCAGCAGGGTTGGGGCGAACACTGAAGCTTTCTTT.

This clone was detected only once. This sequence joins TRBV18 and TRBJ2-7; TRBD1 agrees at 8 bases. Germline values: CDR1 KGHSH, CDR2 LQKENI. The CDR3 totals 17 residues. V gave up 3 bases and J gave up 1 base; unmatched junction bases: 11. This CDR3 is CASSPKLQGATSYEQYF. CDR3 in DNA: TGTGCCAGCTCACCGAAATTGCAGGGGGCTACATCCTACGAGCAGTACTTC.

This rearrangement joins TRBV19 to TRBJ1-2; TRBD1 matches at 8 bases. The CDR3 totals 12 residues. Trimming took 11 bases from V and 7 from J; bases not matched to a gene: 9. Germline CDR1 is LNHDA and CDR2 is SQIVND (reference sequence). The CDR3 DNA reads TGTGCCTGCAGGACAGGGAGTCTTGGCTACACCTTC. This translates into CACRTGSLGYTF.

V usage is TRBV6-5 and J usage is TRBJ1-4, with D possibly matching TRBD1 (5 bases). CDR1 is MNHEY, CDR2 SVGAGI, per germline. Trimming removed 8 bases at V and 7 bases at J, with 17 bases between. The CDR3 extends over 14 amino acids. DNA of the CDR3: TGTGCCAGCTCCTCGGGGATAGGGGTTGAAAAACTGTTTTTT. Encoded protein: CASSSGIGVEKLFF.

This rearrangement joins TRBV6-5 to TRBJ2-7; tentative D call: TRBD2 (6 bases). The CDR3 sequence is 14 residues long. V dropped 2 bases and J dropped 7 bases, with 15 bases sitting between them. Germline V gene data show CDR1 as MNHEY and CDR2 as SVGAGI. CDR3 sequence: CASSYGPFGGEQYF. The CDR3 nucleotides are TGTGCCAGCAGTTACGGACCATTTGGGGGGGAGCAGTACTTC.

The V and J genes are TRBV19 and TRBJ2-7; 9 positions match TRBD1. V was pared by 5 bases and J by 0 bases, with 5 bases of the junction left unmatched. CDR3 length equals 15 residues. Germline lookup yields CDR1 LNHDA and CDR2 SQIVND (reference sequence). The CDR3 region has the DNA TGTGCCAGTAGTCCCGGACAGGGGTACTCCTACGAGCAGTACTTC. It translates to CASSPGQGYSYEQYF.

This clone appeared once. The CDR3 protein is CASGSFSSTDTQYF. For the CDR3, the DNA is TGTGCCAGCGGAAGTTTCTCTAGCACAGATACGCAGTATTTT. The chain joins TRBV3-1 (or the pseudogene TRBV3-2) to TRBJ2-3; D remains ambiguous. This CDR3 is 14 amino acids long. The germline gives CDR1 LGHDT, CDR2 YNNKEL (reference sequence). Trimming took 8 bases from V and 0 from J, leaving 12 bases between them.

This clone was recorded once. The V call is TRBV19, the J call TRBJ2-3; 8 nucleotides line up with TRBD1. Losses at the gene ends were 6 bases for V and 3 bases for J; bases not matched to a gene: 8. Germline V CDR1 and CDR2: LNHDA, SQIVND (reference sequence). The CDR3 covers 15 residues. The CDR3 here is CASSTPGGKTDTQYF. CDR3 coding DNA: TGTGCCAGTAGCACCCCAGGGGGCAAGACAGATACGCAGTATTTT.

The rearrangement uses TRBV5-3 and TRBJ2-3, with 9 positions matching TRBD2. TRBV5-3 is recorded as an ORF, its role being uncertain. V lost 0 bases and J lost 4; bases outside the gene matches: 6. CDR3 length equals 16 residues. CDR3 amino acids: CARSLEAGGSPDTQYF. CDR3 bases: TGTGCCAGAAGCTTGGAGGCGGGAGGGTCCCCAGATACGCAGTATTTT.

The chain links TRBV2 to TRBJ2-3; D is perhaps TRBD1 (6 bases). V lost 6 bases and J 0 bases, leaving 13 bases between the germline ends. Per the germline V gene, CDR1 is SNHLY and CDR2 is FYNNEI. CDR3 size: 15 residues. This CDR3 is CASRGAGASTDTQYF. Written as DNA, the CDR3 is TGTGCCAGCAGGGGGGCAGGGGCTAGCACAGATACGCAGTATTTT.

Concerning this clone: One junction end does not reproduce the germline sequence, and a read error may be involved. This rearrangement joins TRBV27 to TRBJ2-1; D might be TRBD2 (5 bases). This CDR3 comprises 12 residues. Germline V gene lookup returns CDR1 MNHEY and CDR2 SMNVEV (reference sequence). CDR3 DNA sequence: TGTGCCAGCAGTGCCCCCGGGAATGGGCAGTTCTTC. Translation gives CASSAPGNGQFF.

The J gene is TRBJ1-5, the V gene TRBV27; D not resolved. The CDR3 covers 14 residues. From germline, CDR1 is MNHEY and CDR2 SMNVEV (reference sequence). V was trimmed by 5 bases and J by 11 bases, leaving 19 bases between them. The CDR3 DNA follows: TGTGCCAGCAGTCCGCGCCTTCCGGCTGTAGCCCAGCATTTT. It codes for CASSPRLPAVAQHF.

The CDR3 coding sequence is TGTGCCAGCATGGTGGCTGGTACGCGGCAGTACTTC. Translation gives CASMVAGTRQYF. This chain connects TRBV27 to TRBJ2-7; D unclear. V lost 7 bases to trimming and J lost 9 bases, with 16 bases between them. The germline V gene encodes CDR1 MNHEY and CDR2 SMNVEV (reference sequence). The CDR3 loop spans 12 amino acids.

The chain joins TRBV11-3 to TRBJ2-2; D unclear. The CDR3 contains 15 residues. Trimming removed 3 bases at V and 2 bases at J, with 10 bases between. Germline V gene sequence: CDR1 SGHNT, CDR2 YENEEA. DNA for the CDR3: TGTGCCAGCAGCTTTGTTGCAGGAAACACCGGGGAGCTGTTTTTT. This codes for CASSFVAGNTGELFF.

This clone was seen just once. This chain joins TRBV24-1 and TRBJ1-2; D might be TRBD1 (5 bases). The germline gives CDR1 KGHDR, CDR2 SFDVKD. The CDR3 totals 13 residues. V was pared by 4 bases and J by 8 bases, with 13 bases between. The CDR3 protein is CATSEPGYGGYTF. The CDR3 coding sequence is TGTGCCACCAGTGAGCCAGGGTATGGGGGCTACACCTTC.

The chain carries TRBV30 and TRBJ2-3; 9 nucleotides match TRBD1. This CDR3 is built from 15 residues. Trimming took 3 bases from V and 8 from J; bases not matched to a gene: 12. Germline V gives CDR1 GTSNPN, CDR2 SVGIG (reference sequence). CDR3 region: CAWSRGGQGFATQYF. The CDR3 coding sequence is TGTGCCTGGAGCCGAGGGGGACAGGGATTTGCTACGCAGTATTTT.

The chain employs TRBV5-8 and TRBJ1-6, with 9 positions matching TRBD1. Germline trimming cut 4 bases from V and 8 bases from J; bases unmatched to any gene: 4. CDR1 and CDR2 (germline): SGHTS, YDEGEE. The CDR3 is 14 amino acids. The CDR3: CASSQGQGHSPLHF. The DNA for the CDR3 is TGTGCCAGCAGCCAGGGACAGGGACATTCACCCCTCCACTTT.

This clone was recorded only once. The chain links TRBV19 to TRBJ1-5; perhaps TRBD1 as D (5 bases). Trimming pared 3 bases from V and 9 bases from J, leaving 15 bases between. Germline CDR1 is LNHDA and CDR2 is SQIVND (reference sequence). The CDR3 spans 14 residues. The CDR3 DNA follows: TGTGCCAGTAGTATGAGGGACGGTATAACGCCCCAGCATTTT. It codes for CASSMRDGITPQHF.